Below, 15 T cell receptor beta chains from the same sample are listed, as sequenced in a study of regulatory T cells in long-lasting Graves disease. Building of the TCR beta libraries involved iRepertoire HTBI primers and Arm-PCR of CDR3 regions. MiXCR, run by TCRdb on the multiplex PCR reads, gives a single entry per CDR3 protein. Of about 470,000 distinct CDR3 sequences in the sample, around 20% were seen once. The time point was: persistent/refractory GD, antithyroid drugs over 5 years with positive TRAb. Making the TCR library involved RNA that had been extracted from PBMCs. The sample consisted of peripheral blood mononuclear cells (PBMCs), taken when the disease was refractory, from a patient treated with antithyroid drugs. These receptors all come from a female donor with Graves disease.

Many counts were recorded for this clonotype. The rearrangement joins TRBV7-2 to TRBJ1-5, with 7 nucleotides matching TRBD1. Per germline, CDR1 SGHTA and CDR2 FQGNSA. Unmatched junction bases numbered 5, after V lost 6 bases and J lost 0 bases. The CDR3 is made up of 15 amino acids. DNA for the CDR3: TGTGCCAGCAGAACGACAGGGAATAGCAATCAGCCCCAGCATTTT. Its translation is CASRTTGNSNQPQHF.

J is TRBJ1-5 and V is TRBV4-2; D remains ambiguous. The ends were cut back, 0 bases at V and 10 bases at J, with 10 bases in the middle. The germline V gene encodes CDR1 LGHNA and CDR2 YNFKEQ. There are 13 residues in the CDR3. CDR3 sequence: CASSQDAGQPQHF. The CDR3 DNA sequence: TGTGCCAGCAGCCAAGATGCCGGTCAACCCCAGCATTTT.

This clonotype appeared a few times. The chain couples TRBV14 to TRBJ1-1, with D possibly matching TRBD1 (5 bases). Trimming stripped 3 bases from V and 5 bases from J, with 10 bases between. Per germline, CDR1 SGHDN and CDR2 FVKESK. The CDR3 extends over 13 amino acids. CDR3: CASSQGRTTEAFF. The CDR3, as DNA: TGTGCCAGCAGCCAGGGACGGACTACTGAAGCTTTCTTT. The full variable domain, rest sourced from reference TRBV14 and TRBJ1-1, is EAGVTQFPSHSVIEKGQTVTLRCDPISGHDNLYWYRRVMGKEIKFLLHFVKESKQDESGMPNNRFLAERTGGTYSTLKVQPAELEDSGVYFCASSQGRTTEAFFGQGTRLTVV.

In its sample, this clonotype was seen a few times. CDR3 in DNA: TGTGCCAGCAGCTTAATGGGGGGCGGGGAGCTGTTTTTT. It yields the protein CASSLMGGGELFF. This chain connects TRBV7-2 to TRBJ2-2; D is possibly TRBD2 (6 bases). V lost 2 bases to trimming and J lost 7 bases, with 8 bases between them. Germline CDR1 and CDR2: SGHTA and FQGNSA. The CDR3 length is 13 residues.

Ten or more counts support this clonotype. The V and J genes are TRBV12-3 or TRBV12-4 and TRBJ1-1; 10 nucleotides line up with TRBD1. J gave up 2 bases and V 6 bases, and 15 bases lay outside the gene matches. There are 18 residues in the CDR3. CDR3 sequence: CASSPLIGTGEYNTEAFF. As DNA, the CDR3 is TGTGCCAGCAGCCCCCTAATAGGGACAGGGGAGTATAACACTGAAGCTTTCTTT.

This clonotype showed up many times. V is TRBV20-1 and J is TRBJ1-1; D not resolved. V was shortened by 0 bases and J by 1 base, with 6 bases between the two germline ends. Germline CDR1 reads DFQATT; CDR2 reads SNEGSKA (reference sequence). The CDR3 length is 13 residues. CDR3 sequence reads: CSARDQPNTEAFF. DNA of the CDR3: TGCAGTGCTAGAGATCAACCGAACACTGAAGCTTTCTTT.

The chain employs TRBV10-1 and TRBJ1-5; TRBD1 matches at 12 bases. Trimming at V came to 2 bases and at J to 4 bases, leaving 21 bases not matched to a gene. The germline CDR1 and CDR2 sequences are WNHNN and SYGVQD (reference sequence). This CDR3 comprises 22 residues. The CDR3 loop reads CASSEALEITGTGGGRNQPQHF. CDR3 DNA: TGCGCCAGCAGTGAGGCGCTAGAAATAACCGGGACAGGGGGCGGGAGGAATCAGCCCCAGCATTTT.

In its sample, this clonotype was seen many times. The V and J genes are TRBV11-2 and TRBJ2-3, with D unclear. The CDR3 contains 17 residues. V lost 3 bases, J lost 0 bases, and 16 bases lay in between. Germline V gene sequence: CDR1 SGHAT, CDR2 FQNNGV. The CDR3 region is CASSLSRVASSTDTQYF. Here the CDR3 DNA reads TGTGCCAGCAGCTTGAGTCGGGTCGCGAGCAGCACAGATACGCAGTATTTT.

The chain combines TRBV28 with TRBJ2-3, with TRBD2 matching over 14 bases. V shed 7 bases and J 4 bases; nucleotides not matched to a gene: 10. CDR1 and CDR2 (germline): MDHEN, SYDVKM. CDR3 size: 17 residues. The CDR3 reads CASTHGGLAGVADTQYF. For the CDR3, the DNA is TGTGCCAGCACCCACGGGGGACTAGCGGGAGTTGCAGATACGCAGTATTTT.

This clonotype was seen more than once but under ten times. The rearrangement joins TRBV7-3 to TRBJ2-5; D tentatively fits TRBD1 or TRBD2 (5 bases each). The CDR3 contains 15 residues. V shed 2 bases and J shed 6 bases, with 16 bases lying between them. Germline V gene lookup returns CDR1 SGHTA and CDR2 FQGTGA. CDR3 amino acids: CASSLGASREQTQYF. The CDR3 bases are TGTGCCAGCAGCTTAGGGGCTAGCCGCGAACAGACCCAGTACTTC.

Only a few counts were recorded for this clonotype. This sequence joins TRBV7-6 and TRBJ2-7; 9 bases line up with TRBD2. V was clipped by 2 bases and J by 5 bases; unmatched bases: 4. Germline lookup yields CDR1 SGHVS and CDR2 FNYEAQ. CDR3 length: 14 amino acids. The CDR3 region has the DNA TGTGCCAGCAGCTTAAAGCGGGAGGCCCACGAGCAGTACTTC. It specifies CASSLKREAHEQYF.

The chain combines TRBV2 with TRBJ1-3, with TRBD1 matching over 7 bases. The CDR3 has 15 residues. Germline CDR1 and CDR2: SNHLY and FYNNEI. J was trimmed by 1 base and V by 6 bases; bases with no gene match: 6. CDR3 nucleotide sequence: TGTGCCAGCAGCACAGGGGATAAGTCTGGAAACACCATATATTTT. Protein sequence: CASSTGDKSGNTIYF.

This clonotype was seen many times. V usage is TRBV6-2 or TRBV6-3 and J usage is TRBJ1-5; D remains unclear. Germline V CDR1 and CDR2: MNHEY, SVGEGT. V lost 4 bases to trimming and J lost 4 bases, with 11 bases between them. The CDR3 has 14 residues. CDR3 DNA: TGTGCCAGCAGTTCGCCCTATTTTAATCAGCCCCAGCATTTT. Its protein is CASSSPYFNQPQHF.

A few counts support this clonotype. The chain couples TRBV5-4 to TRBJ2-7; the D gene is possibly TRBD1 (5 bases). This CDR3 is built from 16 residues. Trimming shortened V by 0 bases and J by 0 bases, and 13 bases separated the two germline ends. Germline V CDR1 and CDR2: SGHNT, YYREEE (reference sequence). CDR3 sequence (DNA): TGTGCCAGCAGCTTGGGGGGCCCAGGAGACTCCTACGAGCAGTACTTC. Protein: CASSLGGPGDSYEQYF.

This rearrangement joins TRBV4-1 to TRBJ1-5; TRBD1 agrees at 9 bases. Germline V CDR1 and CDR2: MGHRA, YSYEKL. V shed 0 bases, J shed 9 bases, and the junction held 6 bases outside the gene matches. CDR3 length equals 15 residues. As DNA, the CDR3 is TGCGCCAGCAGCCAAGATGCGACAGGGGGAAGGCCCCAGCATTTT. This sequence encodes CASSQDATGGRPQHF.